The next 2 T cell receptor beta chains were all read from a single sample in a study of blood T cell repertoires in COVID-19. The method was immunoSEQ multiplex PCR; TCRdb's version includes in-frame clones alone and lacks a portion of them. This sample yields about 170,000 clones, of which roughly nine tenths are seen a single time; approximately 9.9% belongs to the top ten. The sequenced material came from peripheral blood. These receptors were taken from a woman aged 55 to 70 with COVID-19, enrolled during active disease.

CDR3 sequence (DNA): TGTGCCAGCAGTTCCTCGACAGGGGAAAGCACAGATACGCAGTATTTT. Protein sequence: CASSSSTGESTDTQYF. The chain uses TRBV28 and TRBJ2-3; 8 nucleotides line up with TRBD1. V shed 4 bases and J 0 bases; nucleotides not matched to a gene: 6. The CDR3 totals 16 residues. Germline CDR1 is MDHEN and CDR2 is SYDVKM.

CDR3 region: CASSSYNEQFF. The CDR3 DNA reads TGTGCCAGCAGTTCTTACAATGAGCAGTTCTTC. The chain combines TRBV12-3 or TRBV12-4 with TRBJ2-1; D is unresolved. The CDR3 runs to 11 residues. Trimming took off 4 bases at V and 4 bases at J, with 2 bases between the two ends.